The 3 T cell receptor beta chains reported below all come from one sample, sequenced in a study of T-cell memory formation after mild COVID-19 (dated by TCRdb to the early 2020s). The library was obtained by 5' RACE. TCRdb shows the sequencer as Illumina NovaSeq 6000. Using fastp at Q25 and MiXCR, TCRdb reprocessed the public reads and kept productive beta chains. Rows are combined by CDR3 protein, so each entry shows the most common genes and DNA. The table for this sample lists roughly 340,000 distinct CDR3 sequences; about 16% of them were counted only once. Together, the top ten hold about a fifth of the sample. Material for sequencing was PBMCs or a T cell subset sorted from them (not recorded which). The receptor set was obtained from a man aged 18-30 years who had mild COVID-19 (a few samples of this study predate the infection). The sample titles of this study are shuffled in the database, so cell type and time point are left out; the donor was told from shared clones.

The J gene is TRBJ1-1, the V gene TRBV12-3 or TRBV12-4, with TRBD1 matching over 8 bases. The CDR3 runs to 17 residues. V lost 5 bases to trimming and J lost 0 bases; unmatched junction nucleotides: 11. The DNA for the CDR3 is TGTGCCAGCAGTACTCCGGGACAGGCCACCTTGAACACTGAAGCTTTCTTT. Translated, it gives CASSTPGQATLNTEAFF.

At least ten counts were recorded for this clonotype. The genes are TRBV5-6 and TRBJ2-3; 10 bases line up with TRBD1. The CDR3 length is 16 residues. The ends lost 1 base at V and 5 bases at J; junction bases unmatched: 7. CDR1 is SGHDT, CDR2 YYEEEE, per germline. CDR3 protein: CASSLIPGQGKDTQYF. CDR3 bases: TGTGCCAGCAGCTTGATTCCGGGACAGGGGAAAGATACGCAGTATTTT.

The J gene is TRBJ1-2, the V gene TRBV6-2 or TRBV6-3, with 7 bases matching TRBD1. This CDR3 is built from 13 residues. The germline V gene has CDR1 MNHEY and CDR2 SVGEGT. Trimming took 6 bases from V and 2 from J; bases not matched to a gene: 3. CDR3 sequence: CASRSDRNYGYTF. The CDR3 DNA reads TGTGCCAGCAGGTCGGACAGGAACTATGGCTACACCTTC.